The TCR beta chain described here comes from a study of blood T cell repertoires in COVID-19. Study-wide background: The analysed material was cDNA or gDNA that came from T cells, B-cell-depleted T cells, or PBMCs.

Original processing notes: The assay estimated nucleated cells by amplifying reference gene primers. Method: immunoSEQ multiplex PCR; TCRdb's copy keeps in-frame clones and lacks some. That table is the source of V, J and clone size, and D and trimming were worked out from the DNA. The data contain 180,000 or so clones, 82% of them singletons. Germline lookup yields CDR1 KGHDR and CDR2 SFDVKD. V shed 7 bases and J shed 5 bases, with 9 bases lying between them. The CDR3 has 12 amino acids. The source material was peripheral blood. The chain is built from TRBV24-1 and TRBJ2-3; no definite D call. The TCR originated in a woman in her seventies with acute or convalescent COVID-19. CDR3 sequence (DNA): TGTGCCACCAGCCCCCTGAGAGATACGCAGTATTTT. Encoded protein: CATSPLRDTQYF.